Described below is a single T cell receptor beta chain sequence and its context. The CDR3 contains 15 residues. The germline V and J ends were trimmed by 1 base and 4 bases, with 14 bases remaining between them. Germline V gene sequence: CDR1 SGHDN, CDR2 FVKESK. This record comes from a study of patients and donors after allogeneic stem cell transplantation. TCRdb ran MiXCR on the RT-PCR reads and lists one entry per CDR3 protein. The sample lists approximately 200,000 distinct CDR3 sequences, 12% to 15% occurring once. This TCR derives from a human donor who was either an allogeneic HSCT recipient or a stem cell or donor lymphocyte infusion donor (not recorded which). It is not recorded whose cells these are; they may come from a transplant donor. Sequencing was performed on blood, either unsorted or a sorted T cell fraction (not recorded which). The gene calls are TRBV14 and TRBJ2-7, with D hard to call. CDR3 in amino acids: CASSQGHGIRYEQYF. CDR3 nucleotide sequence: TGTGCCAGCAGCCAAGGACATGGAATTAGATACGAGCAGTACTTC. The variable domain in full, with the rest retrieved from reference TRBV14 and TRBJ2-7, is EAGVTQFPSHSVIEKGQTVTLRCDPISGHDNLYWYRRVMGKEIKFLLHFVKESKQDESGMPNNRFLAERTGGTYSTLKVQPAELEDSGVYFCASSQGHGIRYEQYFGPGTRLTVT.